This record concerns one TCR beta chain sequence. The CDR3 has 15 residues. Germline CDR1 reads MNHNY; CDR2 reads SVGAGI (reference sequence). Trimming left V 2 bases short and J 3 bases short, with 11 bases between. Sequencing used immunoSEQ multiplex PCR; TCRdb keeps in-frame clones, though not all of them. The sample includes about 110,000 clones, about nine tenths of them seen just once. The data derive from a study of T cell responses to AZD1222 COVID-19 vaccine. The sample was peripheral blood, taken on day 0 of AZD1222 vaccination. This TCR was sampled from an adult in good health. This sequence joins TRBV6-6 and TRBJ1-3; a possible D gene is TRBD1 (5 bases). Here the CDR3 reads CASSYTPGYGNTIYF. The CDR3 DNA follows: TGTGCCAGCAGTTACACCCCAGGGTATGGAAACACCATATATTTT.